This TCR beta chain was identified during a study of T cell responses to AZD1222 COVID-19 vaccine. CDR3 length: 12 residues. V was clipped by 6 bases and J by 10 bases, with 15 bases between them. Germline V lookup: CDR1 SNHLY, CDR2 FYNNEI. The repertoire was sequenced with immunoSEQ multiplex PCR; TCRdb's copy has only in-frame clones and lacks some. The sample holds roughly 78,000 clones, around four fifths seen once. The input for sequencing was peripheral blood, taken on day 0 of AZD1222 vaccination. The chain couples TRBV2 to TRBJ1-2; unclear D gene. The sequence was collected from an adult in good health. The CDR3: CASSEGETPYTF. For the CDR3, the DNA is TGTGCCAGCAGCGAGGGTGAGACACCCTACACCTTC.